This T cell receptor (beta chain) came from a study of blood T cells in healthy people across ages (dated by TCRdb to between 2014 and 2016). Context from the whole study: Template switching captured roughly one uniquely barcoded TCR beta cDNA molecule per two T cells in model experiments. Using deep sequencing normalized with unique cDNA molecular identifiers, the study measured how TCR beta repertoire diversity changes with age. Four age groups were formed from the donors: young (average approximately 15 years), middle-aged (approximately 40), aged (roughly 58) and long-lived (about 80). Donors of different ages were randomly distributed across sequencing lanes to avoid experimental bias. For two donors (one aged 18 to 30 and one aged 80 or older), the study analyzed two additional independent replicas of 1 million unique cDNA reads from the same blood draw. Paper-wide results and their limitations: Compared with the aged group, the long-lived group had more naive CD4+ T cells, fewer expanded clones and increased TCR diversity, a pattern suggesting age selection. As age increased, observed TCR beta diversity per million T cells dropped in a roughly linear way, and a significant reduction was already evident by age about 40. There was a strong correlation between observed TCR beta diversity and the percentage of naive T cells measured by flow cytometry. Because donor CMV infection status was unknown, age-related changes in expanded clonotypes were potentially confounded. Conclusive comparison of naive and antigen-experienced compartments was prevented by the profiling of bulk unsorted PBMCs. Total diversity estimates from one million sequenced T cells were considered lower bounds and underestimates.

The donors were under 40 Caucasian individuals from Russia, aged 6 to 90 years, who were systemically healthy. Ten milliliters of peripheral blood were drawn from each donor into EDTA-treated Vacutainer tubes. Ficoll-Paque density-gradient centrifugation was used to isolate PBMCs, with at least 6 million per sample. Total RNA, at least 6 micrograms per sample, was extracted from PBMCs with Trizol reagent. For every donor, flow cytometry on a PBMC aliquot measured the percentage of naive CD45RAhigh/CD27high T cells. The CDR3 has 13 amino acids, counting the end cysteine and phenylalanine. The read is trimmed to its CDR3 DNA, 39 bases read in frame from base 1. From a lookup of the germline V gene, CDR1 and CDR2 are MGHDK and SYGVNS. V lost 4 bases and J lost 0 bases; the stretch between them is 6 bases long. This clonotype has more than one count but fewer than ten. The specificity of this receptor is unknown. Per-base quality was not reported, and no clone a single base away is much larger than it.

The library was prepared using 5' RACE. Sequencing instrument: Illumina HiSeq 2500. A second 7 to 11 cycle PCR used a sample-barcoded 5' primer and a J-beta primer mix. Each TCR beta cDNA molecule received a unique molecular identifier from a template-switch 5' adaptor carrying 12 random nucleotides. Each sample yielded at least 2.5 million CDR3-containing paired-end reads. First-strand cDNA synthesis was performed from all RNA using the Mint cDNA synthesis kit, with priming by a TRBC-specific oligonucleotide. Following uracil-DNA glycosylase treatment, all cDNA underwent a first 18-cycle PCR with the universal primers M1SS and BC2_uni_R. Processing in the source paper ran as follows. For normalization, 1 million high-quality reads, each with a distinct molecular identifier, were randomly selected from each sample. Instead of being binned into consensus sequences, reads that shared molecular identifiers were thrown out. CDR3 identification, clonotype clustering and error correction used MiTCR with a Q25 quality threshold and the strictest error-elimination algorithm. Lower-bound total TCR beta diversity was estimated with a nonparametric unseen species model using Euler transformation. TCRdb reran the public reads through fastp at Q25 and MiXCR, keeping productive beta chains. Records with the same CDR3 protein are collapsed into one entry carrying the most frequent genes and DNA. TCRdb, not the original authors, processed these V and J calls. The sample has 2 million or so distinct CDR3 sequences on record, around half of them singletons. The ten top clones hold roughly 2% of the sample.

Input material: blood. Recombination joined TRBV25-1 with TRBJ1-1; a tentative D call is TRBD1 (6 bases match). The receptor comes from a woman in her forties in good health. The sequenced DNA is TGTGCCAGCAGTGGGACAGTGAACACTGAAGCTTTCTTT. This yields the protein CASSGTVNTEAFF.